This TCR beta chain emerged from a study of type 1 regulatory T cells. Across the whole study: T-allo10 is a Tr1-enriched, alloantigen-specific CD4 T cell product made in vitro. Study-level points and caveats: Tr1 cells had a more restricted TCR repertoire than non-Tr1 cells.

With respect to this clonotype: Its antigen is not identified.

The germline V and J ends were trimmed by 0 bases and 2 bases, with 11 bases remaining between them. Germline V gene data show CDR1 as DFQATT and CDR2 as SNEGSKA (reference sequence). CDR3 length: 15 amino acids. TCRdb independently ran MiXCR on the reads; one entry per CDR3 protein. Of about 42,000 distinct CDR3 sequences in the sample, 12% are singletons; the top ten hold 7% to 9%. Sequencing input: cultured non-Tr1 T cells, either the whole culture or a sorted T cell fraction (not recorded which). The sequence was obtained from a human donor in good health. The V gene is TRBV20-1, the J gene TRBJ1-3; D remains unclear. CDR3 nucleotides: TGCAGTGCTAGAGATGGTGCCGTCCCTGGAAACACCATATATTTT. It is translated as CSARDGAVPGNTIYF.